These 14 T cell receptor beta chains came from one sample sequenced in a study of sequential checkpoint blockade in melanoma (dated by TCRdb to about 2019). Libraries were built with the immunoSEQ multiplex PCR assay. TCRdb retrieved this table from immuneACCESS and kept in-frame rearrangements only. Not all clones are present; in checked studies, unresolved V genes account for under half, and no reason is known for the remainder. The sample table lists approximately 14,000 clones, approximately 52% of them with a count of one. In total, the top ten clones hold roughly 15% of the sample. What the treatment or condition label conveys for this sample: randomized to nivolumab then ipilimumab (arm A) or the reverse (arm B). The source was CD8+ T cells sorted from blood (inferred from file names), collected from a patient given nivolumab and ipilimumab in sequence. Receptors originate from a human donor with melanoma.

The chain uses TRBV5-6 and TRBJ1-1; perhaps TRBD1 as D (5 bases). The CDR3 loop spans 12 amino acids. CDR1 SGHDT and CDR2 YYEEEE come from the germline V gene. V dropped 0 bases and J dropped 11 bases, with 11 bases sitting between them. CDR3 in amino acids: CASSLVGRAAFF. CDR3 DNA sequence: TGTGCCAGCAGCTTGGTGGGCAGGGCGGCTTTCTTT.

This chain joins TRBV7-9 and TRBJ1-2, with D maybe TRBD1 (6 bases). V was trimmed by 3 bases and J by 8 bases, leaving 19 bases between them. CDR3 length: 15 amino acids. The germline gives CDR1 SEHNR, CDR2 FQNEAQ (reference sequence). The CDR3 spells CASSFSEQGREGYTF. DNA for the CDR3: TGTGCCAGCAGCTTCTCGGAACAGGGAAGGGAGGGCTACACCTTC.

The chain couples TRBV7-9 to TRBJ2-4; D might be TRBD1 (6 bases). The length of the CDR3 is 15 residues. Germline values: CDR1 SEHNR, CDR2 FQNEAQ (reference sequence). The V end was cut by 5 bases, the J end by 4 bases, with 15 bases between. The CDR3 loop is CASSQNEDRKNIQYF. The CDR3 DNA is TGTGCCAGCAGCCAAAATGAGGACAGAAAAAACATTCAGTACTTC.

The gene calls are TRBV19 and TRBJ2-7, with 8 bases matching TRBD1. Trimming removed 2 bases from V and 5 bases from J; junction bases left unmatched: 5. The CDR3 is made up of 14 amino acids. Looked up from germline, CDR1 is LNHDA and CDR2 is SQIVND (reference sequence). CDR3 sequence (DNA): TGTGCCAGTAGTATAACAGGGGGTTCCAACGAGCAGTACTTC. This codes for CASSITGGSNEQYF.

The chain links TRBV4-1 to TRBJ1-1, with D maybe TRBD1 (6 bases). Germline CDR1 MGHRA, CDR2 YSYEKL. V lost 2 bases and J lost 0, with 16 bases in between. The CDR3 has 17 amino acids. The CDR3 here is CASSQNLPGQMNTEAFF. The CDR3 DNA is TGCGCCAGCAGCCAAAACCTGCCGGGACAAATGAACACTGAAGCTTTCTTT.

This clone was detected a few times. The V gene is TRBV15, the J gene TRBJ1-2; D is ambiguous. The CDR3 covers 15 residues. Per germline, CDR1 LNHNV and CDR2 YYDKDF (reference sequence). Deletions cut 3 bases from V and 4 bases from J, with 15 bases between. In DNA, the CDR3 is TGTGCCACCAGCAGTGGAAACACCCGAGGCTATGGCTACACCTTC. It translates to CATSSGNTRGYGYTF.

The chain combines TRBV4-1 with TRBJ2-1, with a weak D call TRBD2 (6 bases). The V and J ends lost 1 base and 7 bases respectively, with 14 bases between them. Looked up from germline, CDR1 is MGHRA and CDR2 is YSYEKL. This CDR3 has 15 amino acids. The CDR3 DNA sequence: TGCGCCAGCAGCCAAGGGGACTTTCCTGAGAATGAGCAGTTCTTC. Protein: CASSQGDFPENEQFF.

This sequence joins TRBV4-1 and TRBJ2-1; 13 nucleotides match TRBD2. V lost 4 bases and J lost 5; bases outside the gene matches: 2. This CDR3 comprises 15 residues. In germline, CDR1 is MGHRA, CDR2 YSYEKL. CDR3 coding DNA: TGCGCCAGCAGCCTGGGACTAGCGGGAAACAATGAGCAGTTCTTC. Encoded protein: CASSLGLAGNNEQFF.

This clone counts as medium-sized. The chain recombines TRBV28 with TRBJ1-3, with D perhaps matching TRBD1 (6 bases). This CDR3 has 15 residues. V lost 2 bases and J 0 bases, leaving 8 bases between the germline ends. In germline, CDR1 is MDHEN, CDR2 SYDVKM. CDR3 sequence: CASSLTGNSGNTIYF. The CDR3 DNA sequence: TGTGCCAGCAGTTTAACAGGGAACTCTGGAAACACCATATATTTT.

DNA for the CDR3: TGTGCCAGCGGACGATCCGGGCAGGGGGACTACGAGCAGTACTTC. Translation gives CASGRSGQGDYEQYF. This chain links TRBV6-5 with TRBJ2-7; TRBD1 matches at 7 bases. CDR1 is MNHEY and CDR2 is SVGAGI in the germline V gene. The CDR3 runs 15 residues. J gave up 3 bases and V 8 bases, and 13 bases lay outside the gene matches.

Comments on this clone: The junction shows a germline mismatch at one end, possibly a read error. This chain joins TRBV13 and TRBJ2-7; 7 nucleotides line up with TRBD1. The germline V gene encodes CDR1 PRHDT and CDR2 FYEKMQ (reference sequence). CDR3 length equals 15 residues. This chain's CDR3 is CASSHRDSVASEQYF. The DNA for the CDR3 is TGCGCCAGCAGCCATCGGGACAGCGTGGCTTCCGAGCAGTACTTC. Looking up the rest from reference TRBV13 and TRBJ2-7 gives the full variable domain: AAGVIQSPRHLIKEKRETATLKCYPIPRHDTVYWYQQGPGQDPQFLISFYEKMQSDKGSIPDRFSAQQFSDYHSELNMSSLELGDSALYFCASSHRDSVASEQYFGPGTRLTVT.

The chain recombines TRBV6-1 with TRBJ2-5; TRBD2 agrees at 12 bases. The DNA end favors TRBJ2-7, so the J call may be wrong. The germline V gene has CDR1 MNHNS and CDR2 SASEGT. The CDR3 loop spans 16 amino acids. CDR3: CASSELAGGSVYEQYF. The CDR3 coding sequence is TGTGCCAGCAGTGAACTAGCGGGAGGGAGTGTTTACGAGCAGTACTTC.

V gene TRBV9 combines with J gene TRBJ1-1; the D gene is possibly TRBD1 (5 bases). The V end was cut by 3 bases, the J end by 3 bases, with 9 bases between. CDR1 is SGDLS and CDR2 is YYNGEE in the germline V gene. This CDR3 is built from 13 residues. The CDR3 here is CASSDSGDTEAFF. The CDR3 coding sequence is TGTGCCAGCAGCGACTCGGGGGACACTGAAGCTTTCTTT.

This clone is labeled medium-sized. The chain links TRBV6-6 to TRBJ2-7, with TRBD1 as a possible D gene (5 bases). This CDR3 has 14 residues. The germline CDR1 and CDR2 sequences are MNHNY and SVGAGI (reference sequence). Trimming cost V 5 bases and J 5 bases, with 16 bases left between them. Here the CDR3 DNA reads TGTGCCAGCAGTCCGCGGACACGGCGTAACGAGCAGTACTTC. Its protein product is CASSPRTRRNEQYF.